Following are 29 T cell receptor beta chains from one sample sequenced in a study of blood T cell repertoires in COVID-19. Profiled with immunoSEQ multiplex PCR; TCRdb holds only in-frame clones, not every one. The sample has about 100,000 clones; about 88% are singletons. The specimen sequenced was peripheral blood. These TCRs come from a man aged 25-45 years in a cohort sampled during active COVID-19.

V gene TRBV10-3 combines with J gene TRBJ1-1; no definite D call. Germline V CDR1 and CDR2: ENHRY, SYGVKD. This CDR3 has 13 amino acids. Trimming shortened V by 2 bases and J by 4 bases, and 8 bases separated the two germline ends. The CDR3 here is CAISEEWATEAFF. The CDR3 bases are TGTGCCATCAGTGAGGAGTGGGCCACTGAAGCTTTCTTT.

The J gene is TRBJ2-1, the V gene TRBV2, with a tentative D call TRBD2 (7 bases). The CDR3 sequence is 15 residues long. CDR1 SNHLY and CDR2 FYNNEI come from the germline V gene. V gave up 4 bases and J gave up 0 bases, with 10 bases separating them. CDR3 loop: CASSGGGRSYNEQFF. As DNA, the CDR3 is TGTGCCAGCAGTGGGGGGGGCCGCTCCTACAATGAGCAGTTCTTC.

This clone was seen many times. The rearrangement uses TRBV5-6 and TRBJ1-5; TRBD1 matches at 9 bases. From germline, CDR1 is SGHDT and CDR2 YYEEEE. With V trimmed by 4 bases and J by 7 bases, 6 bases remained unmatched. This CDR3 region has 14 residues. This chain's CDR3 is CASSHGDREQPQHF. CDR3 DNA: TGTGCCAGCAGCCACGGGGACAGGGAACAGCCCCAGCATTTT.

As to this clone: In the same sample, other DNA sequences code for this CDR3. The chain employs TRBV5-1 and TRBJ2-7; 9 bases match TRBD1. The germline V gene has CDR1 SGHRS and CDR2 YFSETQ. Trimming took 2 bases from V and 4 from J; bases not matched to a gene: 4. The CDR3 length is 14 residues. In DNA, the CDR3 is TGCGCCAGCAGCTTTGGGACAGGGCCATACGAGCAGTACTTC. It translates to CASSFGTGPYEQYF. Drawing the rest from reference TRBV5-1 and TRBJ2-7, the complete variable domain is KAGVTQTPRYLIKTRGQQVTLSCSPISGHRSVSWYQQTPGQGLQFLFEYFSETQRNKGNFPGRFSGRQFSNSRSEMNVSTLELGDSALYLCASSFGTGPYEQYFGPGTRLTVT.

The chain joins TRBV5-4 to TRBJ2-2, with 8 positions matching TRBD1. Trimming took 4 bases from V and 5 from J; bases not matched to a gene: 7. This CDR3 region has 15 residues. CDR1 and CDR2 (germline): SGHNT, YYREEE (reference sequence). This CDR3 is CASSAGQGPTGELFF. DNA of the CDR3: TGTGCCAGCAGCGCCGGACAGGGCCCAACCGGGGAGCTGTTTTTT.

The rearrangement uses TRBV5-1 and TRBJ2-7; a possible D gene is TRBD1 (6 bases). CDR1 is SGHRS, CDR2 YFSETQ, per germline. The CDR3 is 18 amino acids. The V end was cut by 3 bases, the J end by 2 bases, with 24 bases between. In DNA, the CDR3 is TGCGCCAGCAGCTCACCCCGAATTGTCGACAGGTTTACCTACGAGCAGTACTTC. Translated: CASSSPRIVDRFTYEQYF.

The genes are TRBV7-9 and TRBJ1-2, with 9 bases identical to TRBD1. This CDR3 has 15 amino acids. Germline-derived CDR1 and CDR2 are SEHNR and FQNEAQ (reference sequence). The J segment lost 3 bases and the V segment lost 10 bases, leaving 12 bases of the junction unmatched. The CDR3 here is CATTPTRDRDYGYTF. CDR3 DNA: TGTGCCACTACACCCACCCGGGACAGGGACTATGGCTACACCTTC.

The V call is TRBV7-9, the J call TRBJ2-7, with 10 bases fitting TRBD2. With V trimmed by 7 bases and J by 3 bases, 6 bases remained unmatched. The CDR3 sequence is 14 residues long. Germline V lookup: CDR1 SEHNR, CDR2 FQNEAQ (reference sequence). CDR3 in amino acids: CASTSSGGYYEQYF. In nucleotides, the CDR3 is TGTGCCAGCACATCTAGCGGGGGATACTACGAGCAGTACTTC.

The chain links TRBV27 to TRBJ2-7; 8 bases map to TRBD1. This CDR3 spans 14 amino acids. The germline gives CDR1 MNHEY, CDR2 SMNVEV (reference sequence). After removal of 4 bases from V and 3 bases from J, the junction contained 5 bases not matched to a gene. The CDR3 DNA sequence: TGTGCCAGCAGTTCTCCGACAGGGGACTACGAGCAGTACTTC. Translation gives CASSSPTGDYEQYF.

This clone has only one observation. V and J are TRBV5-6 and TRBJ1-2; TRBD1 might be the D (6 bases). Trimming removed 1 base from V and 6 bases from J, with 13 bases in between. Germline V gene data show CDR1 as SGHDT and CDR2 as YYEEEE. This CDR3 comprises 14 residues. The CDR3 is CASSLPQGKNGYTF. CDR3 nucleotide sequence: TGTGCCAGCAGCTTGCCGCAGGGGAAGAATGGCTACACCTTC.

The chain carries TRBV6-6 and TRBJ2-2, with 11 bases identical to TRBD2. The CDR3 has 17 amino acids. The germline gives CDR1 MNHNY, CDR2 SVGAGI (reference sequence). The ends lost 6 bases at V and 0 bases at J; junction bases unmatched: 6. Here the CDR3 reads CASSRRLAGSNTGELFF. The CDR3 DNA reads as TGTGCCAGCAGCCGACGACTAGCGGGGTCGAACACCGGGGAGCTGTTTTTT.

This chain's CDR3 is CASSATGSGANVLTF. The CDR3 nucleotides read TGTGCCAGCAGCGCGACAGGGTCTGGGGCCAACGTCCTGACTTTC. The chain couples TRBV27 to TRBJ2-6; 7 nucleotides align to TRBD1. The germline V gene encodes CDR1 MNHEY and CDR2 SMNVEV (reference sequence). The trim removed 6 bases at V and 1 base at J, leaving 3 bases unmatched. The CDR3 is made up of 15 amino acids.

Concerning this clone: This likely reflects a read error, since a far larger clone is one base away. The chain has TRBV6-5 and TRBJ2-7; TRBD2 is a possible D gene (5 bases). This CDR3 contains 13 residues. Germline values: CDR1 MNHEY, CDR2 SVGAGI. The V end lost 6 bases, the J end lost 3 bases, and 12 bases lay between the germline ends. The CDR3 region is CASSPSGSYEQYF. The DNA of the CDR3 is TGTGCCAGCAGCCCCTCGGGAAGCTACGAGCAGTACTTC.

The chain joins TRBV7-9 to TRBJ1-1, with TRBD1 as a possible D gene (5 bases). V dropped 1 base and J dropped 3 bases, with 9 bases sitting between them. The length of the CDR3 is 14 residues. CDR1 and CDR2 from the germline V gene are SEHNR and FQNEAQ (reference sequence). The CDR3 loop reads CASSLVRDYTEAFF. CDR3 nucleotide sequence: TGTGCCAGCAGCTTAGTCAGGGATTACACTGAAGCTTTCTTT.

The chain joins TRBV19 to TRBJ1-5, with D possibly matching TRBD1 (6 bases). The CDR3 runs to 16 residues. CDR1 is LNHDA, CDR2 SQIVND, per germline (reference sequence). V lost 3 bases, J lost 0 bases, and 12 bases lay in between. DNA of the CDR3: TGTGCCAGTAGTATCTCAGGGGCTTCTAGCAATCAGCCCCAGCATTTT. Translating it yields CASSISGASSNQPQHF.

This clone was observed once. The V call is TRBV2, the J call TRBJ1-1; TRBD1 matches 10 bases. The CDR3 totals 13 residues. CDR1 is SNHLY and CDR2 is FYNNEI in the germline V gene. Trimming removed 6 bases from V and 5 bases from J; junction bases left unmatched: 3. In DNA, the CDR3 is TGTGCCAGCAGCGTGGGACAGGGGACTGAAGCTTTCTTT. Translation: CASSVGQGTEAFF.

The V call is TRBV25-1, the J call TRBJ2-7; possibly TRBD1 for D (6 bases). The V gene lost 4 bases and the J gene lost 2 bases, with 18 bases spanning the gap. Germline CDR1 is MGHDK and CDR2 is SYGVNS. There are 16 residues in the CDR3. This CDR3 reads CASSAHRDKGAYEQYF. CDR3 nucleotide sequence: TGTGCCAGCAGTGCCCACCGGGACAAAGGGGCCTACGAGCAGTACTTC.

This clone was seen a few times. This chain uses TRBV2 with TRBJ1-2; D unresolved. There are 13 residues in the CDR3. Germline lookup yields CDR1 SNHLY and CDR2 FYNNEI. V gave up 5 bases and J gave up 9 bases, with 16 bases separating them. CDR3 amino acids: CASSSTSGYRYTF. The CDR3 DNA sequence: TGTGCCAGCAGTTCCACATCCGGGTATCGCTACACCTTC.

This sequence joins TRBV19 and TRBJ2-2, with D perhaps matching TRBD1 (8 bases). Germline CDR1 LNHDA, CDR2 SQIVND (reference sequence). This CDR3 is built from 14 residues. Trimming took 7 bases from V and 4 from J, leaving 13 bases between them. The CDR3 protein is CASTTGGGTGELFF. The CDR3 nucleotides are TGTGCCAGTACCACAGGGGGGGGCACCGGGGAGCTGTTTTTT.

The chain recombines TRBV29-1 with TRBJ2-5; no definite D call. Germline CDR1 SQVTM, CDR2 ANQGSEA. This CDR3 is built from 12 residues. V dropped 3 bases and J dropped 5 bases, with 10 bases sitting between them. As DNA, the CDR3 is TGCAGCGTTGACAGGTTTGGGGAGACCCAGTACTTC. This encodes CSVDRFGETQYF.

This clone occurred once. V and J are TRBV19 and TRBJ2-7; D ambiguous. The ends were cut back, 3 bases at V and 3 bases at J, with 9 bases in the middle. Germline CDR1 and CDR2: LNHDA and SQIVND (reference sequence). The CDR3 length is 13 residues. CDR3 loop: CASSISLNYEQYF. DNA for the CDR3: TGTGCCAGTAGTATTAGCCTTAACTACGAGCAGTACTTC.

J is TRBJ1-2 and V is TRBV6-5; D may be TRBD1 (6 bases). V lost 1 base and J lost 3, with 15 bases in between. The CDR3 is 16 residues long. Germline CDR1 and CDR2: MNHEY and SVGAGI. The CDR3 coding sequence is TGTGCCAGCAGTTACTTGGGAACCGGGGGGCACTATGGCTACACCTTC. As protein: CASSYLGTGGHYGYTF.

The chain links TRBV27 to TRBJ1-5; a possible D gene is TRBD1 (5 bases). Germline V gives CDR1 MNHEY, CDR2 SMNVEV (reference sequence). The CDR3 has 17 residues. Trimming took 7 bases from V and 0 from J, leaving 19 bases between them. CDR3 protein: CASNPTYGGNSNQPQHF. In DNA form, the CDR3 reads TGTGCCAGCAACCCCACTTACGGGGGGAATAGCAATCAGCCCCAGCATTTT.

The chain employs TRBV5-1 and TRBJ2-3; maybe TRBD2 (6 bases). Germline CDR1 and CDR2: SGHRS and YFSETQ. The ends were cut back, 0 bases at V and 5 bases at J, with 13 bases in the middle. CDR3 length equals 15 residues. The CDR3 is CASSLGSVRGDTQYF. CDR3 DNA sequence: TGCGCCAGCAGCTTGGGGTCGGTGCGGGGAGATACGCAGTATTTT.

The V gene is TRBV27, the J gene TRBJ2-7, with 10 nucleotides matching TRBD1. The J segment lost 0 bases and the V segment lost 6 bases, leaving 8 bases of the junction unmatched. The CDR3 sequence is 16 residues long. From germline, CDR1 is MNHEY and CDR2 SMNVEV (reference sequence). The chain's CDR3 is CASSRVGTGASYEQYF. The DNA for the CDR3 is TGTGCCAGCAGCCGAGTCGGGACAGGGGCCTCCTACGAGCAGTACTTC.

V is TRBV6-5 and J is TRBJ2-3; TRBD2 is a possible D gene (6 bases). Trimming pared 4 bases from V and 9 bases from J, leaving 14 bases between. Germline assignment: CDR1 MNHEY and CDR2 SVGAGI. The CDR3 is 13 amino acids. The CDR3: CASSSTRGRTQYF. The CDR3, as DNA: TGTGCCAGCAGTTCGACTAGAGGGCGGACGCAGTATTTT.

This clone was seen once. This rearrangement joins TRBV5-5 to TRBJ2-7; the D gene is possibly TRBD2 (5 bases). The V gene lost 4 bases and the J gene lost 4 bases, with 9 bases spanning the gap. CDR1 is SGHKS, CDR2 YYEKEE, per germline (reference sequence). This CDR3 contains 12 residues. The CDR3 coding sequence is TGTGCCAGCAGCCTCGGGAAGTACGAGCAGTACTTC. This sequence encodes CASSLGKYEQYF.

The V gene is TRBV3-1 (or the pseudogene TRBV3-2), the J gene TRBJ2-7, with TRBD1 identical over 10 bases. V shed 3 bases, J shed 4 bases, and the junction held 12 bases outside the gene matches. The CDR3 totals 17 residues. CDR1 is LGHDT and CDR2 is YNNKEL in the germline V gene (reference sequence). CDR3 protein: CASSHSTWDRGIYEQYF. The CDR3 DNA reads TGTGCCAGCAGCCACTCCACTTGGGACAGGGGTATATACGAGCAGTACTTC.

V and J are TRBV3-1 (or the pseudogene TRBV3-2) and TRBJ2-3; 8 bases fit TRBD2. This CDR3 is 16 amino acids long. The germline V gene encodes CDR1 LGHDT and CDR2 YNNKEL (reference sequence). Trimming cost V 4 bases and J 2 bases; bases outside gene matches: 8. The CDR3 bases are TGTGCCAGCAGCCCCATGGCGGGGGGCCTCACAGATACGCAGTATTTT. This codes for CASSPMAGGLTDTQYF.